The 16 T cell receptor beta chains given below trace back to one sample, sequenced in a study of neurological immune-mediated disorders. MiXCR was run by TCRdb on the 5' RACE reads, yielding one entry per CDR3 protein. The repertoire holds around 47,000 distinct CDR3 sequences, with approximately 21% as singletons. Time point given: technical triplicate 3. The sequenced sample consisted of PBMCs. These receptors were taken from a man aged 55 to 70 with HTLV-1-associated myelopathy (HAM/TSP).

This clonotype was recorded many times. The J gene is TRBJ1-6, the V gene TRBV9, with a tentative D call TRBD1 (6 bases). CDR3 size: 15 residues. The ends were cut back, 2 bases at V and 0 bases at J, with 6 bases in the middle. CDR1 and CDR2 (germline): SGDLS, YYNGEE. This CDR3 is CASSVDSSYNSPLHF. The DNA for the CDR3 is TGTGCCAGCAGCGTGGACAGCTCCTATAATTCACCCCTCCACTTT.

This clonotype showed up many times. J is TRBJ1-5 and V is TRBV7-6; the D gene is possibly TRBD1 (5 bases). The CDR3 consists of 15 residues. Trimming cost V 0 bases and J 1 base, with 7 bases left between them. CDR1 and CDR2 from the germline V gene are SGHVS and FNYEAQ. CDR3 loop: CASSLAWGSNQPQHF. CDR3 nucleotide sequence: TGTGCCAGCAGCTTAGCTTGGGGGAGCAATCAGCCCCAGCATTTT.

This clonotype was counted many times. This chain uses TRBV7-9 with TRBJ1-1; D call uncertain. The CDR3 is made up of 16 amino acids. Germline V gene sequence: CDR1 SEHNR, CDR2 FQNEAQ (reference sequence). The V and J ends lost 5 bases and 2 bases respectively, with 18 bases between them. As DNA, the CDR3 is TGTGCCAGCAGCCAACTCATCCGACGGCAAAACACTGAAGCTTTCTTT. Amino acids: CASSQLIRRQNTEAFF.

The sample holds many counts of this clonotype. J is TRBJ1-5 and V is TRBV6-1; D is ambiguous. The germline V and J ends were trimmed by 0 bases and 5 bases, with 14 bases remaining between them. The CDR3 is 16 residues long. Germline CDR1 is MNHNS and CDR2 is SASEGT. CDR3 residues: CASSEAPGFDDQPQHF. The CDR3 DNA reads TGTGCCAGCAGTGAAGCGCCGGGGTTTGACGATCAGCCCCAGCATTTT.

The genes are TRBV7-2 and TRBJ2-3; the D call may be TRBD1 or TRBD2 (5 bases each). CDR1 SGHTA and CDR2 FQGNSA come from the germline V gene. V was clipped by 5 bases and J by 5 bases, with 8 bases between them. This CDR3 region has 12 residues. The CDR3 is CASSPGGDTQYF. In nucleotides, the CDR3 is TGTGCCAGCAGCCCTGGGGGAGATACGCAGTATTTT.

This clonotype was found many times. This chain connects TRBV5-1 to TRBJ1-1, with 8 bases fitting TRBD1. The CDR3 has 13 residues. In germline, CDR1 is SGHRS, CDR2 YFSETQ. V lost 6 bases to trimming and J lost 1 base; unmatched junction nucleotides: 2. CDR3 region: CASKTGENTEAFF. In DNA form, the CDR3 reads TGCGCCAGCAAGACAGGGGAGAACACTGAAGCTTTCTTT.

This clonotype was detected ten times or more. CDR3 sequence: CASSQDWARDLTGANVLTF. The DNA of the CDR3 is TGTGCCAGCAGCCAAGATTGGGCCAGGGATTTAACTGGGGCCAACGTCCTGACTTTC. The genes are TRBV3-1 and TRBJ2-6, with D tentatively TRBD1 (5 bases). The CDR3 spans 19 residues. In germline, CDR1 is LGHDT, CDR2 YNNKEL (reference sequence). With 0 bases removed from V and 2 bases from J, the gap between germline ends came to 17 bases.

At least ten counts were recorded for this clonotype. V and J are TRBV5-5 and TRBJ2-5; D not certain. V was trimmed by 1 base and J by 4 bases, leaving 5 bases between them. CDR3 length: 12 residues. Germline CDR1 SGHKS, CDR2 YYEKEE (reference sequence). The CDR3, as DNA: TGTGCCAGCAGCTTGAGTGCAGAGACCCAGTACTTC. Protein: CASSLSAETQYF.

This clonotype was detected ten times or more. This chain links TRBV5-1 with TRBJ2-2; possibly TRBD1 for D (5 bases). The CDR3 has 16 amino acids. V dropped 4 bases and J dropped 4 bases, with 17 bases sitting between them. Germline assignment: CDR1 SGHRS and CDR2 YFSETQ. The CDR3 bases are TGCGCCAGCAGCCCACCGCTCTGGGGCGCCACCGGGGAGCTGTTTTTT. Translated: CASSPPLWGATGELFF.

This clonotype was counted a few times. The chain employs TRBV6-5 and TRBJ2-1, with D perhaps TRBD2 (7 bases). Trimming shortened V by 0 bases and J by 5 bases, and 17 bases separated the two germline ends. CDR1 is MNHEY, CDR2 SVGAGI, per germline. This CDR3 comprises 17 residues. CDR3 sequence (DNA): TGTGCCAGCAGTTACTCGCTTTTAGGGGGGGTCAACAATGAGCAGTTCTTC. Protein product: CASSYSLLGGVNNEQFF.

At least ten counts were recorded for this clonotype. The V call is TRBV4-1, the J call TRBJ1-3; 10 nucleotides line up with TRBD1. Germline CDR1 MGHRA, CDR2 YSYEKL. The ends lost 5 bases at V and 1 base at J; junction bases unmatched: 5. The CDR3 has 16 amino acids. CDR3 residues: CASSSGQGESGNTIYF. The CDR3 DNA sequence: TGCGCCAGCAGCTCCGGACAGGGGGAGTCTGGAAACACCATATATTTT.

This clonotype has at least ten counts. This chain links TRBV20-1 with TRBJ1-5; possibly TRBD1 for D (5 bases). Germline CDR1 is DFQATT and CDR2 is SNEGSKA (reference sequence). V was shortened by 3 bases and J by 2 bases, with 11 bases between the two germline ends. CDR3 length equals 14 residues. The DNA for the CDR3 is TGCAGTGCTAGTATAAAAGGGGGCAATCAGCCCCAGCATTTT. Residues: CSASIKGGNQPQHF.

The table lists this clonotype with many counts. The chain combines TRBV12-3 or TRBV12-4 with TRBJ1-1, with D possibly matching TRBD1 (6 bases). This CDR3 contains 14 residues. V lost 8 bases and J 5 bases, leaving 18 bases between the germline ends. The CDR3 here is CASLRGGARTEAFF. The CDR3, as DNA: TGTGCCAGCCTCCGGGGGGGGGCAAGAACTGAAGCTTTCTTT.

The chain joins TRBV12-3 or TRBV12-4 to TRBJ2-7; the match to TRBD1 covers 8 bases. V lost 6 bases to trimming and J lost 0 bases; unmatched junction nucleotides: 10. The CDR3 spans 16 residues. The CDR3 protein is CASSDRTGTGSYEQYF. The CDR3 DNA is TGTGCCAGCAGCGACCGAACCGGGACAGGCTCCTACGAGCAGTACTTC.

This clonotype has at least ten counts. The chain combines TRBV12-3 or TRBV12-4 with TRBJ1-3; D not certain. Trimming pared 6 bases from V and 1 base from J, leaving 10 bases between. The CDR3 has 14 amino acids. The CDR3 is CASRRAESGNTIYF. CDR3 DNA: TGTGCCAGCAGAAGGGCAGAATCTGGAAACACCATATATTTT.

This clonotype was counted at least ten times. This chain links TRBV5-1 with TRBJ2-3, with D maybe TRBD2 (6 bases). This CDR3 is built from 15 residues. Per germline, CDR1 SGHRS and CDR2 YFSETQ. Trimming cost V 1 base and J 4 bases, with 13 bases left between them. CDR3 region: CASSLQVPGADTQYF. CDR3 DNA: TGCGCCAGCAGCTTGCAGGTCCCGGGGGCAGATACGCAGTATTTT.